The 7 T cell receptor beta chains listed next were all sequenced from one sample in a study of blood T cell repertoires in COVID-19. Generated by immunoSEQ multiplex PCR, the TCRdb table keeps only in-frame clones and is missing some. The sample contains 200,000 to 300,000 clones, 88% of which appear only once. Source material: peripheral blood. Receptor source: a human donor in a cohort sampled during active COVID-19.

CDR3 bases: TGTGCCAGCAGCGTAACGACGGGAGAGGGAAATGAGCAGTTCTTC. Residues: CASSVTTGEGNEQFF. The chain recombines TRBV9 with TRBJ2-1, with D perhaps TRBD2 (6 bases). There are 15 residues in the CDR3. CDR1 is SGDLS, CDR2 YYNGEE, per germline. V shed 1 base and J shed 7 bases, with 15 bases lying between them. Supplemented by reference TRBV9 and TRBJ2-1, the full variable domain reads DSGVTQTPKHLITATGQRVTLRCSPRSGDLSVYWYQQSLDQGLQFLIQYYNGEERAKGNILERFSAQQFPDLHSELNLSSLELGDSALYFCASSVTTGEGNEQFFGPGTRLTVL.

The chain links TRBV28 to TRBJ1-1, with 8 bases lining up with TRBD1. There are 17 residues in the CDR3. Per germline, CDR1 MDHEN and CDR2 SYDVKM. With V trimmed by 5 bases and J by 4 bases, 15 bases remained unmatched. CDR3 sequence (DNA): TGTGCCAGCAGTCTCCCCGGGCAGGGGGCAGTAGGCACTGAAGCTTTCTTT. Translating gives CASSLPGQGAVGTEAFF.

Turning to this clone: Germline is not matched at one junction end, which may reflect a read error. CDR3 residues: CATGERRDSNQPQHF. CDR3 DNA sequence: TGCGCGACAGGGGAAAGAAGGGATAGCAATCAGCCCCAGCATTTT. This chain joins TRBV19 and TRBJ1-5; TRBD1 matches at 8 bases. The CDR3 totals 15 residues. Germline lookup yields CDR1 LNHDA and CDR2 SQIVND (reference sequence). The full variable domain, in which reference TRBV19 and TRBJ1-5 provide the parts outside the CDR3, is DGGITQSPKYLFRKEGQNVTLSCEQNLNHDAMYWYRQDPGQGLRLIYYSQIVNDFQKGDIAEGYSVSREKKESFPLTVTSAQKNPTAFYLCATGERRDSNQPQHFGDGTRLSIL.

V usage is TRBV7-9 and J usage is TRBJ2-3; perhaps TRBD1 as D (5 bases). V dropped 5 bases and J dropped 3 bases, with 18 bases sitting between them. Germline CDR1 SEHNR, CDR2 FQNEAQ (reference sequence). The CDR3 consists of 16 residues. The CDR3, as DNA: TGTGCCAGCAGCCAAGAAGGGGTCTGGGGAACAGATACGCAGTATTTT. Its protein product is CASSQEGVWGTDTQYF.

CDR3: CASRGRQNYGYTF. The CDR3 bases are TGCGCCAGCAGGGGAAGACAGAACTATGGCTACACCTTC. The V and J genes are TRBV10-2 and TRBJ1-2; maybe TRBD1 (5 bases). The germline CDR1 and CDR2 sequences are WSHSY and SAAADI. Trimming shortened V by 6 bases and J by 2 bases, and 10 bases separated the two germline ends. This CDR3 comprises 13 residues.

A word on this clone: In the same sample, other DNA sequences code for this CDR3. V and J are TRBV6-5 and TRBJ1-3, with D tentatively TRBD1 (6 bases). V was trimmed by 5 bases and J by 4 bases, leaving 12 bases between them. Looked up from germline, CDR1 is MNHEY and CDR2 is SVGAGI. The CDR3 sequence is 14 residues long. DNA for the CDR3: TGTGCCAGCAGTCTAAGGGGGAGCGGAAACACCATATATTTT. Translated, it gives CASSLRGSGNTIYF.

The gene calls are TRBV7-3 and TRBJ1-1, with 12 bases that match TRBD1. Germline lookup yields CDR1 SGHTA and CDR2 FQGTGA. The V gene end was trimmed by 2 bases and the J gene end by 4 bases; junction bases not matched to a gene: 5. The CDR3 is 16 amino acids. CDR3 coding DNA: TGTGCCAGCAGCTTATTTTCGGGACAGGGGGCCACTGAAGCTTTCTTT. Its protein is CASSLFSGQGATEAFF.